This T cell receptor beta chain was retrieved from a study of blood T cells in healthy people across ages. Study results and caveats: The study found TCR beta diversity correlated strongly with naive T cell percentage.

Collection of approximately 9.3 milliliters of peripheral blood was performed for each donor. This clonotype was seen a few times. Its specificity is unknown. Through a sample-barcoded 5' primer and a J-beta primer mix, a second PCR was run for roughly 6 to 12 cycles. TCRdb analysed the 5' RACE reads with MiXCR anew, one entry per CDR3 protein. The sample has roughly 1 million distinct CDR3 sequences; approximately 26% are singletons. The CDR3 sequence is 15 residues long. Germline assignment: CDR1 LGHNA and CDR2 YSLEER. Trimming shortened V by 0 bases and J by 1 base, and 9 bases separated the two germline ends. The same data also contributed to another study, on T cells of mothers and their children. That paper states: Six children, together with their three healthy Caucasian mothers, made up the donors.

Input material: blood. This sequence joins TRBV4-3 and TRBJ1-1; D unclear. The TCR was taken from a girl under 10 years old in good health. The CDR3, as DNA: TGCGCCAGCAGCCAAGAGGGGTATTCGAACACTGAAGCTTTCTTT. It yields the protein CASSQEGYSNTEAFF.